This T cell receptor beta chain came from a study of CXCR3-negative and CXCR3-positive naive CD8 T cells (dated by TCRdb to the late 2010s). Regarding the study in general: In total, some 140 million TRB reads were obtained, which works out to roughly 1.5 +/- 0.3 million reads per library. The TRBV-TRBJ cluster analysis covered naive subsets from roughly 5 donors and memory cells from 3 donors. Data from about 12 donors, pooled across two independent experiments, went into the diversity and physicochemical repertoire analyses. The paper's findings and limits, for the study overall: Freshly isolated PBMCs were used for most assays because CXCR3 expression went down partially after cryopreservation. Within the same donor, TRBV-TRBJ usage looked similar between naive CXCR3-negative and CXCR3-positive cells, but memory cells had distinct patterns. Surface CD5, linked to self-reactivity in mice, was comparable between naive subsets; TCR interaction strength was therefore also inferred from TRB CDR3 physicochemical properties. TRB CDR3s from CXCR3-positive naive cells showed higher hydrophobicity (lower Kidera factor 4), lower energy, and higher strength and volume indices than CXCR3-negative naive cells. Both naive subsets had comparably high repertoire diversity, while memory CD8+ T cells had much lower repertoire diversity.

Reading the germline V gene (reference sequence) gives CDR1 DFQATT and CDR2 SNEGSKA. Counted from cysteine to phenylalanine, this CDR3 has 13 amino acids. The entry carries no DNA sequence. To note about this clonotype: It lacks a known antigen.

Each CD8+ T cell subset was flow-sorted in triplicate, with roughly 300,000 cells per subset placed directly into RLT lysis buffer. To exclude memory contaminants, naive CD8+ T cells were stringently defined as CD45RO-CCR7+CD27+CD95-. Using standard density gradient centrifugation, peripheral blood mononuclear cells were isolated from buffy coats. A FACSAria III was used to flow-sort naive CXCR3-negative and CXCR3-positive CD8+ T cells. Total RNA was extracted from sorted cells with an RNeasy Mini Kit. TCRdb lists the instrument as NextSeq 550. The Human TCR Profiling Kit (MiLaboratory) was used to make UMI-labeled 5' RACE TRB cDNA libraries. The full amount of extracted RNA was used for cDNA synthesis, and the full amount of resulting cDNA was used for PCR amplification. Libraries were prepared in parallel using an identical number of PCR cycles. Concerning the study's data processing: With a minimum of two reads required per UMI, MIGEC and MiXCR pulled out about 52,000 +/- 9,100 unique UMI-labeled TRB cDNA molecules from each library. An average of around 40,000 +/- 10,000 functional in-frame TRB CDR3 nucleotide clonotypes without stop codons was found per library. After downsampling to 5000 UMI-labeled TRB molecules per sample, diversity metrics, including normalized Shannon-Wiener and Chao1, were computed in VDJtools. Clonotype-size-weighted physicochemical properties of the central five CDR3 residues (interaction energy, strength, volume and Kidera factor 4) were computed in VDJtools. TCRdb reprocessed the reads and assigns one entry to each CDR3 protein sequence, leaving out DNA. What appears here as the V and J calls and clone size reflects TCRdb's work, not the paper's. This sample's table contains about 130,000 distinct CDR3 sequences. Around 0.27% of the sample lies in the top ten.

The TCR originated in a human donor in good health. Some clones in this sample may be carry-over from other donors' samples. Sequenced material: naive CXCR3- CD8+ T cells from blood. The sample's cell subset or site label, in plain terms: CD45RO-CCR7+CD27+CD95- naive CD8+ T cells lacking CXCR3 (TNR3-). The chain is assembled from TRBV20-1 and TRBJ1-1; TCRdb returns TRBD1, unconfirmable since there is no DNA. The CDR3 protein: CSAREGGGTEAFF.